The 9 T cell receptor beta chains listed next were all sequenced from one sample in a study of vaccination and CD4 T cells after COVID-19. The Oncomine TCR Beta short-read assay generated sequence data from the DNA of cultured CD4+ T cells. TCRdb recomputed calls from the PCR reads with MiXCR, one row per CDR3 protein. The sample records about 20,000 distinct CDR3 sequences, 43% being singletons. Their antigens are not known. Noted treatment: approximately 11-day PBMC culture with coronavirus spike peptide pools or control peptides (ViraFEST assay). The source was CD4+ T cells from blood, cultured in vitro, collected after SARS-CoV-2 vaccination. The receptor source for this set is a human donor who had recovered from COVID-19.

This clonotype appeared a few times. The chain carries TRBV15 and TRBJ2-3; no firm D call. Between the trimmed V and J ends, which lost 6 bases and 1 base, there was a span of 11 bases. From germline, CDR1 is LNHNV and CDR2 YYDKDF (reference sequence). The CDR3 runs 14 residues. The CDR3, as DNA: TGTGCCACCAGTTGGGCGGATGGCACAGATACGCAGTATTTT. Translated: CATSWADGTDTQYF.

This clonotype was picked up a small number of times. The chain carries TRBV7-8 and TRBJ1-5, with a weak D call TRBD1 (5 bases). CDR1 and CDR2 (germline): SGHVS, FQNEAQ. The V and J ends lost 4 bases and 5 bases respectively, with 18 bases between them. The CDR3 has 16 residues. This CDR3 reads CASSYTQVQSDQPQHF. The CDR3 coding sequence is TGTGCCAGCAGCTATACACAGGTACAGTCGGATCAGCCCCAGCATTTT. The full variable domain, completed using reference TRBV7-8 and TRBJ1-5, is GAGVSQSPRYKVAKRGQDVALRCDPISGHVSLFWYQQALGQGPEFLTYFQNEAQLDKSGLPSDRFFAERPEGSVSTLKIQRTQQEDSAVYLCASSYTQVQSDQPQHFGDGTRLSIL.

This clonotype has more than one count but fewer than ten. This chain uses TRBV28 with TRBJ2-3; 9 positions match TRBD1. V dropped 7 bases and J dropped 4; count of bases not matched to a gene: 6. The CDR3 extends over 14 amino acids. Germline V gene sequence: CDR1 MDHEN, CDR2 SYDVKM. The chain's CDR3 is CASTGTGYPDTQYF. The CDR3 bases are TGTGCCAGCACCGGGACAGGGTACCCAGATACGCAGTATTTT.

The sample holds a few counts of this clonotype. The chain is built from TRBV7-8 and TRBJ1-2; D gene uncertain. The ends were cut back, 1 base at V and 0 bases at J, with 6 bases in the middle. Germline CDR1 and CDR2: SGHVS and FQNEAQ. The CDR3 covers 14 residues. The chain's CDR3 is CASSLERANYGYTF. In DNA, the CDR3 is TGTGCCAGCAGCTTAGAACGGGCTAACTATGGCTACACCTTC.

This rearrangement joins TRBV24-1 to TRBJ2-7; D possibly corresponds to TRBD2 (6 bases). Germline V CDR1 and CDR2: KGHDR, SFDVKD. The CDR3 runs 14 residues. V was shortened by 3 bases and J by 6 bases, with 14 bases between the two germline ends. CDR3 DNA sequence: TGTGCCACCAGTGATCCGGGACCCGGGGGCGAGCAGTACTTC. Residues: CATSDPGPGGEQYF.

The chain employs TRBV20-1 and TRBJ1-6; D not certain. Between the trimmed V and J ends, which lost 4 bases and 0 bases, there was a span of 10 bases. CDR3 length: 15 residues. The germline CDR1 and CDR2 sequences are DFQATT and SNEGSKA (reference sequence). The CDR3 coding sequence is TGCAGTGCTACTTACTCAAGCTCCTATAATTCACCCCTCCACTTT. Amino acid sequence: CSATYSSSYNSPLHF.

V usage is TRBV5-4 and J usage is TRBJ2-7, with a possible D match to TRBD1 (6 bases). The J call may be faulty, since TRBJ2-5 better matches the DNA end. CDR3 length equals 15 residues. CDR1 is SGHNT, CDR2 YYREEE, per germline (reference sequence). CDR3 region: CASSLDQGLSETQYF. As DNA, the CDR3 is TGTGCCAGCAGCTTGGATCAGGGGCTAAGTGAGACCCAGTACTTC.

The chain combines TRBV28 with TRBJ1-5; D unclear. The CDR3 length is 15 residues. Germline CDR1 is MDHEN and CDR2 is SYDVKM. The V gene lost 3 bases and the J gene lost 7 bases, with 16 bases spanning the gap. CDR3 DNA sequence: TGTGCCAGCAGTTTTCCGGGGTCCGTAGGGCAGCCCCAGCATTTT. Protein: CASSFPGSVGQPQHF.

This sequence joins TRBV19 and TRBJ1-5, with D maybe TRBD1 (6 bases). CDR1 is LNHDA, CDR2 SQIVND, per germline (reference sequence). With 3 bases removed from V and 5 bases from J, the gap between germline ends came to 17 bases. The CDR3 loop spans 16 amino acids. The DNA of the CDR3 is TGTGCCAGTAGTATCAGACGAGGGGGGCGTTATCAGCCCCAGCATTTT. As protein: CASSIRRGGRYQPQHF.